Listed here are 22 T cell receptor beta chains from one sample, sequenced in a study of post-analysis software for immune sequencing data. Incorporated into the TCR beta cDNA libraries were unique molecular identifiers, which served to reduce PCR and sequencing biases. TCRdb recomputed calls from the PCR reads with MiXCR, one row per CDR3 protein. Seen here are some 890,000 distinct CDR3 sequences, approximately 57% observed once, and the top ten hold 4.6%. For these receptors, no antigen is known. Study-wide results and caveats: In patients, TRBV5-6, TRBV5-1 and TRBV20-1 belonged to roughly 5 TRBV segments found more frequently than in controls.

Sequenced input: blood. These receptors were collected from a girl aged 5 to 17 with multiple sclerosis.

The chain has TRBV7-2 and TRBJ1-2; no reliable D call. The CDR3 contains 15 residues. Per germline, CDR1 SGHTA and CDR2 FQGNSA. The V and J ends lost 1 base and 2 bases respectively, with 11 bases between them. DNA for the CDR3: TGTGCCAGCAGCTTAGGGTTCGACAAAAACTATGGCTACACCTTC. Amino acid sequence: CASSLGFDKNYGYTF. The variable domain in full, completed from reference TRBV7-2 and TRBJ1-2, reads GAGVSQSPSNKVTEKGKDVELRCDPISGHTALYWYRQSLGQGLEFLIYFQGNSAPDKSGLPSDRFSAERTGGSVSTLTIQRTQQEDSAVYLCASSLGFDKNYGYTFGSGTRLTVV.

The chain links TRBV10-3 to TRBJ2-1; D gene unclear. V was shortened by 2 bases and J by 0 bases, with 8 bases between the two germline ends. CDR3 length: 15 residues. From germline, CDR1 is ENHRY and CDR2 SYGVKD. The CDR3 sequence is CAISETLNSYNEQFF. CDR3 in DNA: TGTGCCATCAGTGAGACCCTGAACTCCTACAATGAGCAGTTCTTC.

The chain is built from TRBV20-1 and TRBJ1-5; 10 positions agree with TRBD1. V dropped 7 bases and J dropped 7; count of bases not matched to a gene: 10. The germline V gene has CDR1 DFQATT and CDR2 SNEGSKA (reference sequence). The CDR3 is 14 residues long. The CDR3 DNA follows: TGCAGTGGCAGAGCACGGACAGGGGGACAGCCCCAGCATTTT. It translates to CSGRARTGGQPQHF.

This clonotype was counted only a few times. The chain joins TRBV2 to TRBJ2-3; TRBD2 aligns across 8 bases. The trim removed 4 bases at V and 4 bases at J, leaving 10 bases unmatched. The CDR3 has 16 amino acids. Germline values: CDR1 SNHLY, CDR2 FYNNEI. CDR3 in amino acids: CASSGPASGFSDTQYF. CDR3 coding DNA: TGTGCCAGCAGTGGCCCCGCTAGCGGGTTCTCAGATACGCAGTATTTT.

This clonotype was seen a handful of times. The J gene is TRBJ2-4, the V gene TRBV7-2; 9 bases line up with TRBD2. The end of the DNA aligns better with TRBJ2-5, so the J call may be wrong. CDR3 size: 15 residues. CDR1 SGHTA and CDR2 FQGNSA come from the germline V gene. The CDR3 reads CASSLEAGGLETQYF. The CDR3 DNA reads as TGTGCCAGCAGCTTAGAAGCGGGGGGCCTGGAGACCCAGTACTTC.

The CDR3 protein is CASSWGQGTGEQYF. The DNA for the CDR3 is TGTGCCAGCAGCTGGGGACAGGGGACCGGCGAGCAGTACTTC. The genes are TRBV5-5 and TRBJ2-7, with 10 bases matching TRBD1. J was trimmed by 6 bases and V by 3 bases; bases with no gene match: 6. The CDR3 sequence is 14 residues long. Germline V CDR1 and CDR2: SGHKS, YYEKEE (reference sequence). Using reference TRBV5-5 and TRBJ2-7 for the parts outside the CDR3, the full variable domain is DAGVTQSPTHLIKTRGQQVTLRCSPISGHKSVSWYQQVLGQGPQFIFQYYEKEERGRGNFPDRFSARQFPNYSSELNVNALLLGDSALYLCASSWGQGTGEQYFGPGTRLTVT.

J is TRBJ1-2 and V is TRBV25-1; TRBD1 is a possible D gene (6 bases). CDR1 MGHDK and CDR2 SYGVNS come from the germline V gene. The CDR3 has 15 residues. The V gene lost 3 bases and the J gene lost 4 bases, with 15 bases spanning the gap. CDR3 region: CASSDVPGGRYGYTF. The CDR3 DNA reads as TGTGCCAGCAGTGATGTTCCCGGGGGCCGCTATGGCTACACCTTC.

J is TRBJ1-2 and V is TRBV12-3 or TRBV12-4; the match to TRBD1 covers 9 bases. The V segment lost 0 bases and the J segment 7 bases; nucleotides outside the gene matches: 6. There are 15 residues in the CDR3. This chain's CDR3 is CASSLAGTGRRGYTF. Here the CDR3 DNA reads TGTGCCAGCAGTTTAGCGGGGACAGGGCGGCGTGGCTACACCTTC.

The chain couples TRBV10-3 to TRBJ2-7, with TRBD1 matching 8 bases. Germline lookup yields CDR1 ENHRY and CDR2 SYGVKD. J gave up 0 bases and V 7 bases, and 11 bases lay outside the gene matches. This CDR3 spans 16 amino acids. DNA for the CDR3: TGTGCCATCACCAAGAGGGACAGGCAAAGCTCCTACGAGCAGTACTTC. Translating gives CAITKRDRQSSYEQYF.

This chain joins TRBV5-1 and TRBJ2-4; no reliable D call. CDR3 size: 15 residues. Germline V gives CDR1 SGHRS, CDR2 YFSETQ. The germline V and J ends were trimmed by 4 bases and 3 bases, with 14 bases remaining between them. The CDR3, as DNA: TGCGCCAGCAGCGCAATCGACGATGGCAAAAACATTCAGTACTTC. It translates to CASSAIDDGKNIQYF.

There are a few counts of this clonotype. The chain employs TRBV27 and TRBJ1-4, with D possibly matching TRBD1 (6 bases). The CDR3 is 14 residues long. The germline gives CDR1 MNHEY, CDR2 SMNVEV (reference sequence). The V end lost 5 bases, the J end lost 10 bases, and 17 bases lay between the germline ends. For the CDR3, the DNA is TGTGCCAGCAGTCCTGAAGGGGGGCGGAGAAAACTGTTTTTT. It encodes CASSPEGGRRKLFF.

This sequence joins TRBV20-1 and TRBJ1-2; TRBD1 is a possible D gene (5 bases). The V and J ends lost 0 bases and 4 bases respectively, with 12 bases between them. The germline V gene has CDR1 DFQATT and CDR2 SNEGSKA (reference sequence). The CDR3 totals 14 residues. The CDR3 protein is CSARDPGAFYGYTF. The DNA for the CDR3 is TGCAGTGCTAGAGATCCTGGGGCATTCTATGGCTACACCTTC.

There are a few counts of this clonotype. The V call is TRBV14, the J call TRBJ2-1; D is possibly TRBD2 (6 bases). V lost 11 bases to trimming and J lost 0 bases, with 17 bases between them. The CDR3 has 15 amino acids. Germline lookup yields CDR1 SGHDN and CDR2 FVKESK. The CDR3 reads CACSGGPGSYNEQFF. As DNA, the CDR3 is TGTGCCTGTTCCGGGGGTCCAGGCTCCTACAATGAGCAGTTCTTC.

This clonotype was detected many times. The chain uses TRBV7-3 and TRBJ2-3; D not certain. The V and J ends lost 2 bases and 2 bases respectively, with 11 bases between them. Germline V CDR1 and CDR2: SGHTA, FQGTGA. This CDR3 comprises 15 residues. Here the CDR3 reads CASSLLGQNTDTQYF. In DNA, the CDR3 is TGTGCCAGCAGCTTATTAGGGCAGAACACAGATACGCAGTATTTT.

The chain carries TRBV9 and TRBJ1-1; no clear D gene. Germline CDR1 reads SGDLS; CDR2 reads YYNGEE. Trimming pared 0 bases from V and 1 base from J, leaving 4 bases between. The CDR3 contains 13 residues. The CDR3 reads CASSVASNTEAFF. The CDR3 coding sequence is TGTGCCAGCAGCGTAGCTTCGAACACTGAAGCTTTCTTT.

The chain carries TRBV6-5 and TRBJ1-5; 7 positions agree with TRBD1. V lost 6 bases and J lost 1; bases outside the gene matches: 6. Looked up from germline, CDR1 is MNHEY and CDR2 is SVGAGI. The CDR3 has 15 amino acids. The CDR3 reads CASRTQGESNQPQHF. The CDR3 DNA sequence: TGTGCCAGCAGGACCCAGGGGGAAAGCAATCAGCCCCAGCATTTT.

This clonotype occurred once. V is TRBV12-3 or TRBV12-4 and J is TRBJ1-1, with a tentative D call TRBD1 (6 bases). This CDR3 has 16 amino acids. With 3 bases removed from V and 4 bases from J, the gap between germline ends came to 18 bases. CDR3 in amino acids: CASSFRGAPRSTEAFF. In DNA, the CDR3 is TGTGCCAGCAGTTTTCGGGGGGCCCCGCGGAGCACTGAAGCTTTCTTT.

CDR3 loop: CSVENDDPLLADEQFF. The CDR3 DNA reads as TGCAGCGTTGAAAACGACGACCCTCTCCTCGCGGATGAGCAGTTCTTC. The chain joins TRBV29-1 to TRBJ2-1; D unclear. Trimming left V 2 bases short and J 8 bases short, with 22 bases between. Germline-derived CDR1 and CDR2 are SQVTM and ANQGSEA. This CDR3 is 16 amino acids long.

In this sample, this clonotype turned up a few times. The J gene is TRBJ2-5, the V gene TRBV6-5, with a weak D call TRBD2 (6 bases). V shed 7 bases and J shed 4 bases, with 22 bases lying between them. CDR1 is MNHEY and CDR2 is SVGAGI in the germline V gene. The CDR3 contains 16 residues. The CDR3 here is CASTDGWGVGGETQYF. CDR3 coding DNA: TGTGCCAGCACCGACGGGTGGGGGGTTGGGGGAGAGACCCAGTACTTC.

There are a few counts of this clonotype. V and J are TRBV25-1 and TRBJ1-2; no firm D call. Between the trimmed V and J ends, which lost 7 bases and 0 bases, there was a span of 21 bases. The CDR3 contains 17 residues. Germline loops: CDR1 MGHDK, CDR2 SYGVNS. CDR3 sequence: CASTGSGTKGTNYGYTF. The CDR3 region has the DNA TGTGCCAGCACCGGCTCGGGCACTAAGGGAACTAACTATGGCTACACCTTC.

The V gene is TRBV20-1, the J gene TRBJ1-2, with a tentative D call TRBD1 (5 bases). This CDR3 has 15 amino acids. V dropped 0 bases and J dropped 4 bases, with 15 bases sitting between them. CDR1 is DFQATT, CDR2 SNEGSKA, per germline (reference sequence). The CDR3 nucleotides are TGCAGTGCTAGAGATACGACAGTCTCCTTCTATGGCTACACCTTC. Its protein product is CSARDTTVSFYGYTF.

A few counts support this clonotype. The gene calls are TRBV4-1 and TRBJ2-1; D perhaps matches TRBD2 (5 bases). V was clipped by 0 bases and J by 9 bases, with 12 bases between them. Germline V gene data show CDR1 as MGHRA and CDR2 as YSYEKL. The length of the CDR3 is 14 residues. The CDR3 nucleotides are TGCGCCAGCAGCCAAGATCAACCACGGGGTGAGCAGTTCTTC. Protein product: CASSQDQPRGEQFF.